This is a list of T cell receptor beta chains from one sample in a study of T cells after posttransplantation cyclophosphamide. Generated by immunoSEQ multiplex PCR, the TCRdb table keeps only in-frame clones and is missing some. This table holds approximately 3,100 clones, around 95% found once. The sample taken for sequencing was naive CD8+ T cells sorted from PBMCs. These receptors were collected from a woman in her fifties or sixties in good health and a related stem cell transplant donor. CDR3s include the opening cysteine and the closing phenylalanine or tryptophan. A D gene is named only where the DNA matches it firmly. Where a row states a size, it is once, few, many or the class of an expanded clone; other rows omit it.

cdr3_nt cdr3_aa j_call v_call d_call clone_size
TGTGCCAGCAGCAGCCGGGAAGCCGAGGGGCAGTTCTTC CASSSREAEGQFF TRBJ2-1 TRBV7-3 . .
TGTGCCAGTAGTATTAGGGACACTAATCAGCCCCAGCATTTT CASSIRDTNQPQHF TRBJ1-5 TRBV19 . .
TGTGCCAGTCGATCCGGGACAGGGGGAAATCAGCCCCAGCATTTT CASRSGTGGNQPQHF TRBJ1-5 TRBV19 TRBD1 .
TGTGCCAGCAGCCCATCGGGATCCGACACCGGGGAGCTGTTTTTT CASSPSGSDTGELFF TRBJ2-2 TRBV27 . .
TGTGCCTGGAGTCCAACCATGCCAGGGTTCAATCAGCCCCAGCATTTT CAWSPTMPGFNQPQHF TRBJ1-5 TRBV30 . .
TGTGCCATCCGGGACACGGATCGCTATGGCTACACCTTC CAIRDTDRYGYTF TRBJ1-2 TRBV28 . .
TGTGCCAGCTACGACAGGGCCGACTACGAGCAGTACTTC CASYDRADYEQYF TRBJ2-7 TRBV28 TRBD1 once
TGCCACCTGACGGGGGACTCCTCTAGCACAGATACGCAGTATTTT CHLTGDSSSTDTQYF TRBJ2-3 TRBV5-1 . .
TGTGCCAGCAGTTTTGCGGGAGGAGGGCCCCCCTACGAGCAGTACTTC CASSFAGGGPPYEQYF TRBJ2-7 TRBV27 TRBD2 .
TGTGCCAGCAATGACGACAGGGCGAACAATGAAAAACTGTTTTTT CASNDDRANNEKLFF TRBJ1-4 TRBV28 TRBD1 .
TGTGCCAGCAGCTTAGAGGCAGAGGGCGGTAAACTGTTTTTT CASSLEAEGGKLFF TRBJ1-4 TRBV11-2 . .
TGTGCCAGCAGCTCCCGGGACAGCTACAATGAGCAGTTCTTC CASSSRDSYNEQFF TRBJ2-1 TRBV7-3 TRBD1 once
TGTGCCTGGAGTGACGAGATTAATGAAAAACTGTTTTTT CAWSDEINEKLFF TRBJ1-4 TRBV30 . .
TGTGCCTGGAGTCCCGGGACAGGGATAACCCTCTATAATTCACCCCTCCACTTT CAWSPGTGITLYNSPLHF TRBJ1-6 TRBV30 TRBD1 .
TGTGCCAGCAGCTTTGGGTCAGGGCTCCTCGGCATTCAGTACTTC CASSFGSGLLGIQYF TRBJ2-4 TRBV5-6 . .
TGCGCCAGCAGCTTGGCGTCTTCAGGGGTCTATGGCTACACCTTC CASSLASSGVYGYTF TRBJ1-2 TRBV5-1 . once
TGTGCCAGTAGCCAGGGGAGCTCCTACAATGAGCAGTTCTTC CASSQGSSYNEQFF TRBJ2-1 TRBV19 . .
TGTGCCAGTAGCTCCGGGACTAGCAGGGGAGTTTGGATCAATGAGCAGTTCTTC CASSSGTSRGVWINEQFF TRBJ2-1 TRBV19 TRBD2 .
TGTGCCAGCAGCGATCGAGGGGCGGGACGCCAAGAGACCCAGTACTTC CASSDRGAGRQETQYF TRBJ2-5 TRBV13 . .
TGTGCCAGTAGTATAATGGGGGCGCGGGAGCAGTTCTTC CASSIMGAREQFF TRBJ2-1 TRBV19 . .
TGTGCCAGCAGCTCTTCCCACACTGAAGCTTTCTTT CASSSSHTEAFF TRBJ1-1 TRBV9 . .
TGTGCCAGCAGCTGGGGGGAGTCTGAAGCTTTCTTT CASSWGESEAFF TRBJ1-1 TRBV5-5 . .
TGTGCCAGCACCCTATCCGAAGGACAGGGTGGTACTGAAGCTTTCTTT CASTLSEGQGGTEAFF TRBJ1-1 TRBV7-9 TRBD1 once
TGTGCCAGCAGCTCCGGGACAGGGGTGACAGATACGCAGTATTTT CASSSGTGVTDTQYF TRBJ2-3 TRBV6-5 TRBD1 .
TGTGCCAGTACCGACGGACAGGGCGGCGGCGGGAGGGCCCGGGGTCGGCAGTACTTC CASTDGQGGGGRARGRQYF TRBJ2-7 TRBV19 . .
TGCGCCAGCAGTGGTGTAATGGAGGCTGATCGGTACGAGCAGTACTTC CASSGVMEADRYEQYF TRBJ2-7 TRBV10-2 . .
TGTGCCAGCAGCCCCGCACAGGACCCATATGGCTACACCTTC CASSPAQDPYGYTF TRBJ1-2 TRBV7-9 . .
TGTGCCTGGAGTCCCGGGGCAGGGAGGGGTGAAAAACTGTTTTTT CAWSPGAGRGEKLFF TRBJ1-4 TRBV30 . .
TGTGCCAGCAGCGTACCGGGGATTGAGACCCAGTACTTC CASSVPGIETQYF TRBJ2-5 TRBV9 . once
TGTGCCAGCAGCGCATACAGGGTAGGGCGCACAGATACGCAGTATTTT CASSAYRVGRTDTQYF TRBJ2-3 TRBV9 . .
TGTGCCAGCAGCTCTGGGACAGGGAGCGTCTACGAGCAGTACTTC CASSSGTGSVYEQYF TRBJ2-7 TRBV5-4 TRBD1 .
TGTGCCACCAGCACCCTGGGGAGCGGGGGACTATCGAACACCGGGGAGCTGTTTTTT CATSTLGSGGLSNTGELFF TRBJ2-2 TRBV15 TRBD2 .
TGTGCCAGCAGCGAGCTGACAGGGTCGGGCTACACCTTC CASSELTGSGYTF TRBJ1-2 TRBV9 TRBD1 .
TGTGCCAGCGGTAAACAGGGGGTTCCTGAAGCTTTCTTT CASGKQGVPEAFF TRBJ1-1 TRBV6-1 TRBD1 .
TGTGCCAGCAGTCATATACAGGGTTTGAGCTACGAGCAGTACTTC CASSHIQGLSYEQYF TRBJ2-7 TRBV27 . .
TGTGCCAGCAGCCGGGACCAGCGGGAGTGGGGAGAGACCCAGTACTTC CASSRDQREWGETQYF TRBJ2-5 TRBV6-6 TRBD2 .
TGTGCCTGGAGTATCACAGGGATCACTGAAGCTTTCTTT CAWSITGITEAFF TRBJ1-1 TRBV30 . .
TGTGCCAGCAGCATCGGACAGGCTCAGGAGCAGTTCTTC CASSIGQAQEQFF TRBJ2-1 TRBV5-8 TRBD1 once
TGTGCCAGCTCCCGGACAGGGGGCGCCGGATATAATTCACCCCTCCACTTT CASSRTGGAGYNSPLHF TRBJ1-6 TRBV6-4 TRBD1 once
TGTGCCAGCAGCTTAGGGACAGGGACCTACGAGCAGTACTTC CASSLGTGTYEQYF TRBJ2-7 TRBV7-7 TRBD1 .
TGTGCCATCAGAGCGACTAGCGCTCCGTACGAGCAGTACTTC CAIRATSAPYEQYF TRBJ2-7 TRBV10-3 TRBD2 .
TGTGCCAGCAGACCACTAGCGGGAGATGTGAACGAGCAGTACTTC CASRPLAGDVNEQYF TRBJ2-7 TRBV14 TRBD2 .
TGTGCCAGCAGCTACACGGTGCTAGCCAAAAACATTCAGTACTTC CASSYTVLAKNIQYF TRBJ2-4 TRBV6-5 . .
TGTGCCAGTAGTATTGCGAGAAGAAGCTCCTACGAGCAGTACTTC CASSIARRSSYEQYF TRBJ2-7 TRBV19 . .
TGTGCCAGTGCCCCCAGACTGTTGGGCACTGAAGCTTTCTTT CASAPRLLGTEAFF TRBJ1-1 TRBV19 . .
TGTGCCAGCAGCTTAGCCTTCAGATCCTACGAGCAGTACTTC CASSLAFRSYEQYF TRBJ2-7 TRBV13 . .
TGTGCCAGCAGCCCCTCCCTCGGGACAGGGAACACTGAAGCTTTCTTT CASSPSLGTGNTEAFF TRBJ1-1 TRBV7-2 TRBD1 .
TGTGCCAGCAGTTATTCCACGAACACCGGGGAGCTGTTTTTT CASSYSTNTGELFF TRBJ2-2 TRBV6-6 . .